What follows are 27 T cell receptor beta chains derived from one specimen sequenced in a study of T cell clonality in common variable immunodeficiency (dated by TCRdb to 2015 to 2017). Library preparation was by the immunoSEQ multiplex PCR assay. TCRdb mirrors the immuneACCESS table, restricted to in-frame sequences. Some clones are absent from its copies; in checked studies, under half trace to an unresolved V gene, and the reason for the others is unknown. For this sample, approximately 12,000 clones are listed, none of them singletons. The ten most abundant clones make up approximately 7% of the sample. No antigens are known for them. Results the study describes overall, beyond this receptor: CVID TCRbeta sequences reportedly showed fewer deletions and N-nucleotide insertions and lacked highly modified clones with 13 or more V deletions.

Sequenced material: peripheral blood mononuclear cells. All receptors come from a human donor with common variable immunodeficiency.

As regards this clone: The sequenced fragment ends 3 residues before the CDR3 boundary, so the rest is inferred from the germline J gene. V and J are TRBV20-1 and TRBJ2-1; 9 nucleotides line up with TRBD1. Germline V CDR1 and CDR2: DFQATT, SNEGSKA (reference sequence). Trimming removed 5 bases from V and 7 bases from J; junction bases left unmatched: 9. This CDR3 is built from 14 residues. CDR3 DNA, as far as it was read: TGCAGTGCTGACGCCGGGACAGGGTTTAATGAG. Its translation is CSADAGTGFNE. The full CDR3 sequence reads CSADAGTGFNEQFF.

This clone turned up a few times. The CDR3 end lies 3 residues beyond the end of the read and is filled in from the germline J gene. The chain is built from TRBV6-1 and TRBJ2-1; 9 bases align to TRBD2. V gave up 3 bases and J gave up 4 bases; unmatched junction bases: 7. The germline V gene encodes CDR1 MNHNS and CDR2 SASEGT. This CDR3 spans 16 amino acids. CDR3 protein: CASSDVSGGPYNEQFF. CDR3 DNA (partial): TGTGCCAGCAGTGATGTTAGCGGGGGCCCGTACAATGAG.

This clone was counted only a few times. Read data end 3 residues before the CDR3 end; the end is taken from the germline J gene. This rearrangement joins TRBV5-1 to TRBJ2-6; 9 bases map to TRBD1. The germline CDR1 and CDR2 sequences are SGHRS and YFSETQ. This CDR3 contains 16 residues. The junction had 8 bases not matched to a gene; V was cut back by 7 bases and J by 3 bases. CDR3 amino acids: CASSRTGEGGANVLTF. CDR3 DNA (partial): TGCGCCAGCTCCCGGACAGGGGAAGGTGGGGCCAACGTC.

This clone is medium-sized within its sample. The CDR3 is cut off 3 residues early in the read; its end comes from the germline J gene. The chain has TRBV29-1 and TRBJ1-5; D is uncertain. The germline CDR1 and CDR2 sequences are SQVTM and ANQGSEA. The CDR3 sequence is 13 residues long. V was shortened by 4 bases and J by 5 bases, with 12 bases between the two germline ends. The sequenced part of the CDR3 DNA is TGCAGCGTTGCCCAACAAGAAGATCAGCCC. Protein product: CSVAQQEDQP. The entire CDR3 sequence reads CSVAQQEDQPQHF.

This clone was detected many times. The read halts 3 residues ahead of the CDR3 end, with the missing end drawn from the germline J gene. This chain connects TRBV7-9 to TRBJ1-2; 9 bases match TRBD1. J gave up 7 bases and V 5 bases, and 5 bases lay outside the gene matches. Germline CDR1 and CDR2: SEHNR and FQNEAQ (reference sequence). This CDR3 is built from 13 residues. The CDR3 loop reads CASSGDRGGGYTF. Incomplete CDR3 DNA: TGTGCCAGCAGCGGTGACAGGGGGGGTGGC.

CDR3 residues: CASSHRGSGGNQPQHF. CDR3 bases read: TGTGCCAGCTCACACAGGGGCTCGGGGGGCAATCAGCCC. This chain links TRBV18 with TRBJ1-5; 7 positions match TRBD1. The read is 3 residues too short to cover the CDR3 end, so that end is filled in from the germline J gene. This CDR3 comprises 16 residues. V was clipped by 4 bases and J by 2 bases; unmatched bases: 8. Germline values: CDR1 KGHSH, CDR2 LQKENI.

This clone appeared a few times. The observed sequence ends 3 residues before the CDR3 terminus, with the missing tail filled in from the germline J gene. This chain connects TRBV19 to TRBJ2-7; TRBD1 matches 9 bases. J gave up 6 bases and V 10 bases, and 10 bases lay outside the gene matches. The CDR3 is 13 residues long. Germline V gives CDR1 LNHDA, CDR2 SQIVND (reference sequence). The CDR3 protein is CATRRDRVGEQYF. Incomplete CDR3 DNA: TGTGCCACCCGCCGGGACAGGGTGGGCGAG.

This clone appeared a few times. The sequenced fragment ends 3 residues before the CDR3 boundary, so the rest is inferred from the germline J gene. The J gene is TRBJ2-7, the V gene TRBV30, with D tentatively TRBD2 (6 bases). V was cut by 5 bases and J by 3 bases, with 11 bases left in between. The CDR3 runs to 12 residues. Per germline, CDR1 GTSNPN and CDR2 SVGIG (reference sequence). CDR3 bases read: TGTGCCTGGGCCGGGACTTTCTACGAG. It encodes CAWAGTFYE. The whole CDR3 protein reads CAWAGTFYEQYF. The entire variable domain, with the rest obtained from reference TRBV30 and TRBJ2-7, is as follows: SQTIHQWPATLVQPVGSPLSLECTVEGTSNPNLYWYRQAAGRGLQLLFYSVGIGQISSEVPQNLSASRPQDRQFILSSKKLLLSDSGFYLCAWAGTFYEQYFGPGTRLTVT.

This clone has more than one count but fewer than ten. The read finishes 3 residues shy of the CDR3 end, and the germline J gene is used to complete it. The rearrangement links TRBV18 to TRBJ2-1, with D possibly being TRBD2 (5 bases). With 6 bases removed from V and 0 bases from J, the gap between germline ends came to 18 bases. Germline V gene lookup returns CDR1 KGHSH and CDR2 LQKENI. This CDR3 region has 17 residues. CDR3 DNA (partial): TGTGCCAGCTCCCTTGACTTAACTAGATTCTCCTACAATGAG. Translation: CASSLDLTRFSYNE. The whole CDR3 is CASSLDLTRFSYNEQFF. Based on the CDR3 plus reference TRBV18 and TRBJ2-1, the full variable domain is NAGVMQNPRHLVRRRGQEARLRCSPMKGHSHVYWYRQLPEEGLKFMVYLQKENIIDESGMPKERFSAEFPKEGPSILRIQQVVRGDSAAYFCASSLDLTRFSYNEQFFGPGTRLTVL.

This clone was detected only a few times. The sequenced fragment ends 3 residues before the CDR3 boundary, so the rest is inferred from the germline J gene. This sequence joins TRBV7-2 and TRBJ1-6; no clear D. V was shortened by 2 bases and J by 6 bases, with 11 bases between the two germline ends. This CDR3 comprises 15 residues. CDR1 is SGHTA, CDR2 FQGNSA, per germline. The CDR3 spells CASSLFPQSNSPLHF. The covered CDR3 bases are TGTGCCAGCAGCTTATTTCCACAAAGTAATTCACCC.

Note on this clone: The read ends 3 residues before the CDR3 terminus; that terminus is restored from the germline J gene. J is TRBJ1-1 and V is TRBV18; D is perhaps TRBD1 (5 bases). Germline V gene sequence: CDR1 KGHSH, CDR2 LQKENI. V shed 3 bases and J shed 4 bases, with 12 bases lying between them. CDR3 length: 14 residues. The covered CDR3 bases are TGTGCCAGCTCACCCCTGGGGGGACGCACTGAA. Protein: CASSPLGGRTE. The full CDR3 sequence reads CASSPLGGRTEAFF. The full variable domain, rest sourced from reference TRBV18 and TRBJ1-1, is NAGVMQNPRHLVRRRGQEARLRCSPMKGHSHVYWYRQLPEEGLKFMVYLQKENIIDESGMPKERFSAEFPKEGPSILRIQQVVRGDSAAYFCASSPLGGRTEAFFGQGTRLTVV.

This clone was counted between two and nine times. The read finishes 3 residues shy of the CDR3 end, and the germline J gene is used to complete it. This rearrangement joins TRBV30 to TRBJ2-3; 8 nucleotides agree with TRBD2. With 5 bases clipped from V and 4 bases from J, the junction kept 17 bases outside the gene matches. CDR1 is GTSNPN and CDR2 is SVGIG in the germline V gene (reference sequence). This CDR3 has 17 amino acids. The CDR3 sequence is CAWGRPRTSMIPDTQYF. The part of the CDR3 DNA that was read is TGTGCCTGGGGCCGCCCTAGGACTAGCATGATCCCAGATACG.

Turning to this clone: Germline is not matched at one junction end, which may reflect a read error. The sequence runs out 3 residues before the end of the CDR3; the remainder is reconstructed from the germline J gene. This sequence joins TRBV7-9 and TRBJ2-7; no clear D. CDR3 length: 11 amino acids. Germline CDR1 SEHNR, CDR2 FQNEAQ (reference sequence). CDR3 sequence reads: CSSSPLYEQYF. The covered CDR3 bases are TGTTCCAGCAGCCCTCTCTACGAG.

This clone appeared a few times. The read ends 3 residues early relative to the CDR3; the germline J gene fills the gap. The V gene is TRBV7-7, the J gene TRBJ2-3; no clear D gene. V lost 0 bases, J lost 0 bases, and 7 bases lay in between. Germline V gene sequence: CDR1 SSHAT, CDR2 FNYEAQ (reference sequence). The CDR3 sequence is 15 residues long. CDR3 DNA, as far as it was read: TGTGCCAGCAGCTTAGCGGGCCGAAGCACAGATACG. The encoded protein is CASSLAGRSTDT. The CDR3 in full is CASSLAGRSTDTQYF.

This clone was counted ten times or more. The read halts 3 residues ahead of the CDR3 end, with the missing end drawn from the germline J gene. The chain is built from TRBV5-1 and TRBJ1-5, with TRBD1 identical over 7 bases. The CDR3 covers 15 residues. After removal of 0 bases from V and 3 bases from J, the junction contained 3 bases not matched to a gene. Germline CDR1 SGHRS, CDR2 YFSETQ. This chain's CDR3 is CASSLAGQPNQPQHF. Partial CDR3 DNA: TGCGCCAGCAGCTTGGCGGGACAGCCCAATCAGCCC.

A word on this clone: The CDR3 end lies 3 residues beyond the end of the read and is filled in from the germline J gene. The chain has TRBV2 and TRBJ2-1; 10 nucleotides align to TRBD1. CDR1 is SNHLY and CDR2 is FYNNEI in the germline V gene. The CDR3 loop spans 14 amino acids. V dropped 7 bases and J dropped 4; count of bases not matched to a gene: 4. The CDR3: CASIRDRGYNEQFF. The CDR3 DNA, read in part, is TGTGCCAGCATCCGGGACAGGGGATACAATGAG.

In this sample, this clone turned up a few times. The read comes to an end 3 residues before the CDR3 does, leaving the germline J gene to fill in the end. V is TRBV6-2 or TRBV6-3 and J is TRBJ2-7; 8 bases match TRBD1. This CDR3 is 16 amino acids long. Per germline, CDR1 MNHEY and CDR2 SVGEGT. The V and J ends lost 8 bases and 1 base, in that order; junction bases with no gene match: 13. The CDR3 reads CASRPTGDSRSYEQYF. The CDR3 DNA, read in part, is TGTGCCAGCCGGCCGACAGGGGACAGTAGGTCCTACGAG.

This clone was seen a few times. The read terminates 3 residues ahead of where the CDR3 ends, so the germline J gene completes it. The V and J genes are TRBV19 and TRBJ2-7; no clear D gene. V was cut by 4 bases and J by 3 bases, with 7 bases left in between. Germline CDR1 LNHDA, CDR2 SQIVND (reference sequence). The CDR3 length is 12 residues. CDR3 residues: CASSRTGYEQYF. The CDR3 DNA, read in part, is TGTGCCAGTAGTAGAACGGGCTACGAG.

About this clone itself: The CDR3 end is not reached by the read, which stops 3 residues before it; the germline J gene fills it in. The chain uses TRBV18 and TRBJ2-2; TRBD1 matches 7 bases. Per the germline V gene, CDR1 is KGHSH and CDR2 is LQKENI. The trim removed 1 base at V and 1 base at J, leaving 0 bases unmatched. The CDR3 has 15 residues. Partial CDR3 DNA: TGTGCCAGCTCACCACGGACAGGGAACACCGGGGAG. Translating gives CASSPRTGNTGE. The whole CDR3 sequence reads CASSPRTGNTGELFF.

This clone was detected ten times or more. The CDR3 is CASSLRGDQPQHF. Incomplete CDR3 DNA: TGTGCCAGCAGCTTGAGGGGTGATCAGCCC. The genes are TRBV7-2 and TRBJ1-5, with a weak D call TRBD1 (5 bases). The CDR3 goes on 3 residues after the read ends, and that part is filled in from the germline J gene. CDR3 length equals 13 residues. The germline gives CDR1 SGHTA, CDR2 FQGNSA. V was clipped by 3 bases and J by 5 bases, with 8 bases between them. The variable domain in full, with the rest retrieved from reference TRBV7-2 and TRBJ1-5, is GAGVSQSPSNKVTEKGKDVELRCDPISGHTALYWYRQSLGQGLEFLIYFQGNSAPDKSGLPSDRFSAERTGGSVSTLTIQRTQQEDSAVYLCASSLRGDQPQHFGDGTRLSIL.

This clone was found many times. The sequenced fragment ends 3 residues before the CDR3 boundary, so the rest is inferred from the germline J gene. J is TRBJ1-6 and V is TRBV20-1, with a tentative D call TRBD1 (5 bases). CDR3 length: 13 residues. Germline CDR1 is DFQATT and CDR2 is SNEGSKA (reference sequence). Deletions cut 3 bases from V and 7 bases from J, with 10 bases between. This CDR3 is CSARNTGNSPLHF. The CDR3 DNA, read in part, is TGCAGTGCTAGGAACACAGGAAATTCACCC.

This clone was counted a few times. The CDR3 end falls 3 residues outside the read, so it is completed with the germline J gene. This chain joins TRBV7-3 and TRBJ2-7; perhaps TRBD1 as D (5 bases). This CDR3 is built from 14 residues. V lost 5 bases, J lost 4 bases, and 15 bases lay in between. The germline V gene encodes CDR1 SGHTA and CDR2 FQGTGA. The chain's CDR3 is CASSPLGVGYEQYF. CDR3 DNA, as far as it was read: TGTGCCAGCAGCCCCCTAGGGGTGGGATACGAG.

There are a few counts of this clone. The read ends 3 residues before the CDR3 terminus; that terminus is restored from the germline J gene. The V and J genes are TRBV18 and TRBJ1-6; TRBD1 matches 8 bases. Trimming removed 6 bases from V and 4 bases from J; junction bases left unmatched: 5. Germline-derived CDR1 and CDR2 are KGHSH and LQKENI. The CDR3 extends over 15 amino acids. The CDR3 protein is CASSSGQVYNSPLHF. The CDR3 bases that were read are TGTGCCAGCTCCTCGGGACAGGTATATAATTCACCC.

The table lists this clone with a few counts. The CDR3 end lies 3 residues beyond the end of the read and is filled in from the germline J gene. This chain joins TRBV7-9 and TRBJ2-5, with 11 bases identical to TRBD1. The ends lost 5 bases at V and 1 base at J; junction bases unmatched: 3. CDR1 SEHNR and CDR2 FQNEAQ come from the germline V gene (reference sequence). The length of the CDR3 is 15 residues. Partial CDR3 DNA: TGTGCCAGCAGCACGGGACAGGGGGTCCAAGAGACC. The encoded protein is CASSTGQGVQET. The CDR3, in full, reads CASSTGQGVQETQYF.

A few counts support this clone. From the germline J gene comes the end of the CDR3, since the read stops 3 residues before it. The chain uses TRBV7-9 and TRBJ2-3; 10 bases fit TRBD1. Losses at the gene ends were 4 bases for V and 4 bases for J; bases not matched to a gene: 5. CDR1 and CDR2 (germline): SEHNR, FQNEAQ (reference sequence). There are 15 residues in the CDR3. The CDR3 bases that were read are TGTGCCAGCAGCTCGGGACAGGGGTTGGCAGATACG. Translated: CASSSGQGLADT. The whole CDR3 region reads CASSSGQGLADTQYF.

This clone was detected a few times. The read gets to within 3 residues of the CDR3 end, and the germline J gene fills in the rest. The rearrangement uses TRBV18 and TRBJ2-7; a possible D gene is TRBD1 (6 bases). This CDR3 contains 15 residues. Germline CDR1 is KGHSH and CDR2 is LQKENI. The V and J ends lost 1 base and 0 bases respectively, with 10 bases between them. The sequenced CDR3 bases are TGTGCCAGCTCACCACGACAGGAAAGCTCCTACGAG. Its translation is CASSPRQESSYE. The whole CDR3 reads CASSPRQESSYEQYF. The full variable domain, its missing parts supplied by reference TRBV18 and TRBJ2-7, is NAGVMQNPRHLVRRRGQEARLRCSPMKGHSHVYWYRQLPEEGLKFMVYLQKENIIDESGMPKERFSAEFPKEGPSILRIQQVVRGDSAAYFCASSPRQESSYEQYFGPGTRLTVT.

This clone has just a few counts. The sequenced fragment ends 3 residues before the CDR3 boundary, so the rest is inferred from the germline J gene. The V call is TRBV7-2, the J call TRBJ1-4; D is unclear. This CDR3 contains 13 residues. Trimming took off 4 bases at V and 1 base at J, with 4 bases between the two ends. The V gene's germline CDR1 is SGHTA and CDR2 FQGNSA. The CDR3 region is CASSSQTNEKLFF. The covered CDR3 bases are TGTGCCAGCAGCTCACAAACTAATGAAAAA.